The 30 T cell receptor beta chains presented below share a single source sample, sequenced in a study of T cell repertoires in cytomegalovirus infection. TCRdb reanalysed the reads using MiXCR and keeps one entry per CDR3 protein. The sample yields around 740,000 distinct CDR3 sequences, 35% to 45% seen once. Sequencing input: PBMCs. The receptor source for this set is a human donor in good health (CMV status not recorded). Some clones in this sample may be carry-over from other donors' samples.

Note on this clonotype: The CDR3 does not close with the conserved phenylalanine or tryptophan, likely indicating a read error. The DNA is omitted, as the CDR3 cannot be located on it reliably, and the CDR3 follows TCRdb's listing. The chain combines TRBV28 with TRBJ2-7; TRBD1 is the table's D call, not checked against the DNA. The CDR3 numbers 11 amino acids, ends counted. Germline CDR1 reads MDHEN; CDR2 reads SYDVKM. The CDR3 loop reads CASSLIQGDEL.

The J gene is TRBJ1-1, the V gene TRBV20-1; D possibly corresponds to TRBD1 (5 bases). This CDR3 region has 14 residues. Per germline, CDR1 DFQATT and CDR2 SNEGSKA (reference sequence). V was clipped by 3 bases and J by 4 bases, with 15 bases between them. CDR3 coding DNA: TGCAGTGCTAGGATAGGGGCCGGTGGCACTGAAGCTTTCTTT. Translated, it gives CSARIGAGGTEAFF.

This chain uses TRBV30 with TRBJ1-1; TRBD1 matches at 7 bases. Germline V gene lookup returns CDR1 GTSNPN and CDR2 SVGIG (reference sequence). The CDR3 length is 13 residues. V was pared by 5 bases and J by 4 bases, with 7 bases of the junction left unmatched. Here the CDR3 DNA reads TGTGCCTGGCGGGACCAGGGGGGCACTGAAGCTTTCTTT. It yields the protein CAWRDQGGTEAFF. The variable domain in full, with the rest retrieved from reference TRBV30 and TRBJ1-1, is SQTIHQWPATLVQPVGSPLSLECTVEGTSNPNLYWYRQAAGRGLQLLFYSVGIGQISSEVPQNLSASRPQDRQFILSSKKLLLSDSGFYLCAWRDQGGTEAFFGQGTRLTVV.

The J gene is TRBJ2-2, the V gene TRBV28; TRBD1 or TRBD2 may be the D gene (5 bases each). Germline V CDR1 and CDR2: MDHEN, SYDVKM. The CDR3 contains 17 residues. V was trimmed by 5 bases and J by 5 bases, leaving 21 bases between them. This chain's CDR3 is CASSTPQPGTVTGELFF. DNA for the CDR3: TGTGCCAGCAGTACCCCTCAACCCGGGACCGTGACCGGGGAGCTGTTTTTT.

This clonotype was seen only a few times. The gene calls are TRBV5-1 and TRBJ1-1; D remains ambiguous. The CDR3 consists of 12 residues. The V and J ends lost 2 bases and 3 bases respectively, with 5 bases between them. Germline V gene sequence: CDR1 SGHRS, CDR2 YFSETQ. DNA for the CDR3: TGCGCCAGCAGCTTACCGGACACTGAAGCTTTCTTT. Translating gives CASSLPDTEAFF.

This clonotype came up a few times. The CDR3 coding sequence is TGTGCCAGTAGTCTCGATCCCTGGTCCACTGAAGCTTTCTTT. Its protein product is CASSLDPWSTEAFF. The gene calls are TRBV19 and TRBJ1-1; the D is unclear. V gave up 5 bases and J gave up 4 bases, with 14 bases separating them. From germline, CDR1 is LNHDA and CDR2 SQIVND (reference sequence). CDR3 length equals 14 residues.

This clonotype was detected a few times. This chain links TRBV29-1 with TRBJ2-6; D not resolved. Trimming took off 6 bases at V and 0 bases at J, with 6 bases between the two ends. There are 13 residues in the CDR3. CDR1 SQVTM and CDR2 ANQGSEA come from the germline V gene. The CDR3 sequence: CSVDASGANVLTF. CDR3 nucleotide sequence: TGCAGCGTGGATGCCTCTGGGGCCAACGTCCTGACTTTC.

CDR3 region: CASSPTGNNYGYTF. Written as DNA, the CDR3 is TGTGCCAGCAGTCCTACAGGGAATAACTATGGCTACACCTTC. The rearrangement joins TRBV12-3 or TRBV12-4 to TRBJ1-2; TRBD1 is a possible D gene (6 bases). The CDR3 contains 14 residues. The ends were cut back, 5 bases at V and 1 base at J, with 11 bases in the middle.

This clonotype came up a few times. The chain carries TRBV7-6 and TRBJ1-1; D ambiguous. With 5 bases removed from V and 4 bases from J, the gap between germline ends came to 20 bases. The CDR3 spans 16 residues. In germline, CDR1 is SGHVS, CDR2 FNYEAQ. CDR3 in DNA: TGTGCCAGCAGCCCTCGGACGGGTTCCAAGAGCACTGAAGCTTTCTTT. Translating it yields CASSPRTGSKSTEAFF.

At least ten counts were recorded for this clonotype. As DNA, the CDR3 is TGTGCCAGCAGCTTAAACAGGGGTACTAATGAAAAACTGTTTTTT. Its translation is CASSLNRGTNEKLFF. The V call is TRBV7-8, the J call TRBJ1-4; 7 nucleotides agree with TRBD1. The J segment lost 2 bases and the V segment lost 2 bases, leaving 2 bases of the junction unmatched. Per the germline V gene, CDR1 is SGHVS and CDR2 is FQNEAQ. The CDR3 runs to 15 residues.

The V gene is TRBV27, the J gene TRBJ2-2; the match to TRBD1 covers 8 bases. The CDR3 length is 15 residues. CDR1 is MNHEY and CDR2 is SMNVEV in the germline V gene (reference sequence). Germline trimming cut 6 bases from V and 5 bases from J; bases unmatched to any gene: 8. The CDR3 DNA sequence: TGTGCCAGCAGCTGGGGACAGGTCCGGACCGGGGAGCTGTTTTTT. Its protein is CASSWGQVRTGELFF.

The genes are TRBV5-6 and TRBJ2-1; the D gene is possibly TRBD1 (6 bases). The CDR3 is made up of 16 amino acids. Germline lookup yields CDR1 SGHDT and CDR2 YYEEEE. Trimming took 0 bases from V and 6 from J, leaving 16 bases between them. For the CDR3, the DNA is TGTGCCAGCAGCTTGGATCCGATGGACAGCGGCAATGAGCAGTTCTTC. As protein: CASSLDPMDSGNEQFF.

This clonotype was observed many times. The chain carries TRBV7-9 and TRBJ1-1; 10 bases match TRBD1. Germline assignment: CDR1 SEHNR and CDR2 FQNEAQ (reference sequence). The CDR3 covers 16 residues. CDR3 nucleotide sequence: TGTGCGGGACTGGGACAGGGGATCAGCAAGGCCACTGAAGCTTTCTTT. Protein sequence: CAGLGQGISKATEAFF.

This clonotype was counted many times. This chain connects TRBV7-2 to TRBJ2-7; 13 nucleotides agree with TRBD2. Germline V lookup: CDR1 SGHTA, CDR2 FQGNSA. The CDR3 is made up of 16 amino acids. The ends lost 5 bases at V and 6 bases at J; junction bases unmatched: 10. CDR3 loop: CASSPLTSGRASEQYF. CDR3 bases: TGTGCCAGCAGCCCCCTTACTAGCGGGAGGGCGAGCGAGCAGTACTTC.

V is TRBV18 and J is TRBJ1-1; D might be TRBD1 (6 bases). The CDR3 runs to 13 residues. The germline V gene has CDR1 KGHSH and CDR2 LQKENI. Trimming shortened V by 4 bases and J by 13 bases, and 19 bases separated the two germline ends. This CDR3 is CASSQKGDTEYFF. In DNA form, the CDR3 reads TGTGCCAGCTCACAAAAAGGGGACACTGAATATTTCTTT.

The sample holds many counts of this clonotype. The chain has TRBV7-3 and TRBJ2-1; a possible D gene is TRBD2 (6 bases). Germline lookup yields CDR1 SGHTA and CDR2 FQGTGA. The CDR3 has 15 residues. V lost 1 base and J lost 4, with 11 bases in between. The CDR3 here is CASSLRSGEYNEQFF. The CDR3 region has the DNA TGTGCCAGCAGCTTAAGATCGGGGGAGTACAATGAGCAGTTCTTC.

Worth noting for this clonotype: This may be a read error, as it is one base from a much larger clone. Lacking the conserved final phenylalanine or tryptophan, this CDR3 likely reflects a read error. This CDR3 is CASSPSTSKETQYL. The CDR3, as DNA: TGTGCTAGCAGCCCGTCCACCTCTAAAGAGACCCAGTACTTA. This chain uses TRBV7-7 with TRBJ2-5; the D is unclear. Germline V CDR1 and CDR2: SSHAT, FNYEAQ (reference sequence). The CDR3 covers 14 residues.

The chain has TRBV10-3 and TRBJ1-5, with 7 nucleotides matching TRBD1. V trimming: 5 bases; J trimming: 5 bases; junction bases outside the gene matches: 9. CDR1 and CDR2 (germline): ENHRY, SYGVKD. There are 15 residues in the CDR3. The CDR3 sequence: CAISKTTGDHQPQHF. CDR3 DNA: TGTGCCATCAGTAAAACAACAGGGGACCATCAGCCCCAGCATTTT.

This chain joins TRBV12-3 or TRBV12-4 and TRBJ2-7; a possible D gene is TRBD1 (5 bases). The CDR3 contains 12 residues. Trimming removed 7 bases at V and 1 base at J, with 8 bases between. CDR3 in DNA: TGTGCCAGCAAACAGGCTTCCTACGAGCAGTACTTC. It yields the protein CASKQASYEQYF.

The chain links TRBV27 to TRBJ1-1, with a possible D match to TRBD1 (6 bases). The CDR3 contains 14 residues. V gave up 6 bases and J gave up 1 base, with 12 bases separating them. Germline CDR1 reads MNHEY; CDR2 reads SMNVEV (reference sequence). DNA of the CDR3: TGTGCCAGCAGACGAGGGGGGCCGAACACTGAAGCTTTCTTT. This encodes CASRRGGPNTEAFF.

This clonotype was counted only a few times. The chain joins TRBV6-2 or TRBV6-3 to TRBJ2-7; TRBD1 might be the D (5 bases). Trimming took off 2 bases at V and 3 bases at J, with 8 bases between the two ends. The length of the CDR3 is 13 residues. Germline assignment: CDR1 MNHEY and CDR2 SVGEGT. The CDR3 bases are TGTGCCAGCAGTTACGGGGCTGACTACGAGCAGTACTTC. It encodes CASSYGADYEQYF.

The genes are TRBV20-1 and TRBJ2-3, with 10 bases aligning to TRBD2. Unmatched junction bases numbered 9, after V lost 0 bases and J lost 3 bases. CDR1 DFQATT and CDR2 SNEGSKA come from the germline V gene (reference sequence). The length of the CDR3 is 17 residues. Here the CDR3 reads CSAREYGGTSDTDTQYF. For the CDR3, the DNA is TGCAGTGCTAGAGAATATGGTGGGACTAGCGATACAGATACGCAGTATTTT.

The V gene is TRBV7-2, the J gene TRBJ2-3, with TRBD2 matching 8 bases. The junction had 6 bases not matched to a gene; V was cut back by 1 base and J by 6 bases. Germline assignment: CDR1 SGHTA and CDR2 FQGNSA. This CDR3 comprises 15 residues. For the CDR3, the DNA is TGTGCCAGCAGCTTAGGGGGACTAGTACCTGATACGCAGTATTTT. Protein sequence: CASSLGGLVPDTQYF.

This chain joins TRBV5-1 and TRBJ2-5; unclear D gene. Germline assignment: CDR1 SGHRS and CDR2 YFSETQ. V lost 0 bases and J lost 5, with 8 bases in between. This CDR3 spans 13 amino acids. The CDR3 spells CASSLGPDETQYF. DNA for the CDR3: TGCGCCAGCAGCTTGGGTCCGGACGAGACCCAGTACTTC. Drawing the rest from reference TRBV5-1 and TRBJ2-5, the complete variable domain is KAGVTQTPRYLIKTRGQQVTLSCSPISGHRSVSWYQQTPGQGLQFLFEYFSETQRNKGNFPGRFSGRQFSNSRSEMNVSTLELGDSALYLCASSLGPDETQYFGPGTRLLVL.

The V call is TRBV4-1, the J call TRBJ1-4; 8 positions match TRBD1. Per germline, CDR1 MGHRA and CDR2 YSYEKL. The CDR3 runs 15 residues. Trimming at V came to 4 bases and at J to 6 bases, leaving 7 bases not matched to a gene. CDR3 DNA sequence: TGCGCCAGCAGCCGGGGACAGGCTCTCCATGAAAAACTGTTTTTT. Translated, it gives CASSRGQALHEKLFF.

This clonotype was observed a few times. This chain uses TRBV10-3 with TRBJ1-2; a weak D match, TRBD1 (6 bases). Germline assignment: CDR1 ENHRY and CDR2 SYGVKD. The CDR3 is 19 amino acids. The germline V and J ends were trimmed by 0 bases and 0 bases, with 20 bases remaining between them. CDR3 residues: CAISESQGQTRRTNYGYTF. CDR3 bases: TGTGCCATCAGTGAGTCACAGGGCCAGACAAGACGAACTAACTATGGCTACACCTTC.

This clonotype has more than one count but fewer than ten. The chain couples TRBV7-2 to TRBJ2-3; 7 nucleotides line up with TRBD1. Per the germline V gene, CDR1 is SGHTA and CDR2 is FQGNSA. This CDR3 is 15 amino acids long. J gave up 4 bases and V 1 base, and 5 bases lay outside the gene matches. CDR3 sequence: CASSLETGFSDTQYF. CDR3 in DNA: TGTGCCAGCAGCTTAGAGACAGGGTTTTCAGATACGCAGTATTTT.

V usage is TRBV28 and J usage is TRBJ2-7; 9 bases line up with TRBD2. The CDR3 loop spans 14 amino acids. The V gene end was trimmed by 6 bases and the J gene end by 0 bases; junction bases not matched to a gene: 3. Looked up from germline, CDR1 is MDHEN and CDR2 is SYDVKM. The CDR3 DNA sequence: TGTGCCAGCAGAGAGCGGGGGGCCTCCTACGAGCAGTACTTC. Protein product: CASRERGASYEQYF.

This chain uses TRBV12-3 or TRBV12-4 with TRBJ1-1; the D is unclear. The CDR3 is 11 residues long. Trimming took off 8 bases at V and 4 bases at J, with 8 bases between the two ends. The DNA for the CDR3 is TGTGCCAGCCGGTGGTCCACTGAAGCTTTCTTT. As protein: CASRWSTEAFF.

This clonotype was detected ten times or more. The CDR3 DNA follows: TGTGCCAGCAGCTTAGTGCGGACTAGCGGGATAGAGCAGTTCTTC. This sequence encodes CASSLVRTSGIEQFF. The chain couples TRBV11-2 to TRBJ2-1; 12 bases match TRBD2. J gave up 10 bases and V 1 base, and 5 bases lay outside the gene matches. The CDR3 runs to 15 residues. Looked up from germline, CDR1 is SGHAT and CDR2 is FQNNGV.